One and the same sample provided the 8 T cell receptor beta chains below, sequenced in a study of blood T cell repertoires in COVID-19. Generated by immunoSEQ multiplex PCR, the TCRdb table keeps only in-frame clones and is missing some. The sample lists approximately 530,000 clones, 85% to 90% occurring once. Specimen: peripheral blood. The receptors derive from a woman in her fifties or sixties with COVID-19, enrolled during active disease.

The CDR3 bases are TGTGCCACCAGTGATCCAGACAGGGGGCGCGATCAGCCCCAGCATTTT. Translating it yields CATSDPDRGRDQPQHF. J is TRBJ1-5 and V is TRBV24-1; TRBD1 aligns across 10 bases. CDR1 and CDR2 (germline): KGHDR, SFDVKD. Trimming removed 3 bases from V and 5 bases from J; junction bases left unmatched: 6. The CDR3 is 16 amino acids.

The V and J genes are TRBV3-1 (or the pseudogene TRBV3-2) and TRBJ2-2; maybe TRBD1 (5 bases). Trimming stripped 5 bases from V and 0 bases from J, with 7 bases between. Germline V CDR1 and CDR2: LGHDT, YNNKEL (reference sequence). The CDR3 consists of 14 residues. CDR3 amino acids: CASSYRPNTGELFF. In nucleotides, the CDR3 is TGTGCCAGCAGCTACAGGCCGAACACCGGGGAGCTGTTTTTT.

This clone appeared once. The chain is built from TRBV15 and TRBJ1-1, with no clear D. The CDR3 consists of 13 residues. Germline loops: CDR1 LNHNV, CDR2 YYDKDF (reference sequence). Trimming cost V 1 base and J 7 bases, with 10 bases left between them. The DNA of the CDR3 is TGTGCCACCAGCAGAGTCACAGACCTTGAAGCTTTCTTT. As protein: CATSRVTDLEAFF. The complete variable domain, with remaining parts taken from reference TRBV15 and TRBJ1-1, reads DAMVIQNPRYQVTQFGKPVTLSCSQTLNHNVMYWYQQKSSQAPKLLFHYYDKDFNNEADTPDNFQSRRPNTSFCFLDIRSPGLGDTAMYLCATSRVTDLEAFFGQGTRLTVV.

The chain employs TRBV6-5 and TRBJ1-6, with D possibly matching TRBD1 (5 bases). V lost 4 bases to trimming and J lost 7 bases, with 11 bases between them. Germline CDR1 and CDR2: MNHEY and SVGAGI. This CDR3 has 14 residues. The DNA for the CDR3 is TGTGCCAGCAGTTTCATCAGGGAAAATTCACCCCTCCACTTT. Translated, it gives CASSFIRENSPLHF.

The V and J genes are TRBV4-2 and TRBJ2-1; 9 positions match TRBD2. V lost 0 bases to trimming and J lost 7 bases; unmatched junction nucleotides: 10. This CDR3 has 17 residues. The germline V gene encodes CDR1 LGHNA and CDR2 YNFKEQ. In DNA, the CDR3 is TGTGCCAGCAGCCAAGATCCGGGCGGGGGGGCCGGTAATGAGCAGTTCTTC. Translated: CASSQDPGGGAGNEQFF.

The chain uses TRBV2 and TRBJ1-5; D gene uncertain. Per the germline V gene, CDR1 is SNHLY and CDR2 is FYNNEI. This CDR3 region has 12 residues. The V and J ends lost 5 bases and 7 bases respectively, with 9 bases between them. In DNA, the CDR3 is TGTGCCAGCAGTCTGGGCGGGCAGCCCCAGCATTTT. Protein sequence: CASSLGGQPQHF.

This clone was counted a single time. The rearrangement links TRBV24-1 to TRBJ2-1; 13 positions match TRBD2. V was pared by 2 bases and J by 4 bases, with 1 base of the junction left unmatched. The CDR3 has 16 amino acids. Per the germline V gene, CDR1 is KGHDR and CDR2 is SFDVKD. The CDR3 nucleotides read TGTGCCACCAGTGATTCGGGACTAGCGGGATACAATGAGCAGTTCTTC. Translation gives CATSDSGLAGYNEQFF.

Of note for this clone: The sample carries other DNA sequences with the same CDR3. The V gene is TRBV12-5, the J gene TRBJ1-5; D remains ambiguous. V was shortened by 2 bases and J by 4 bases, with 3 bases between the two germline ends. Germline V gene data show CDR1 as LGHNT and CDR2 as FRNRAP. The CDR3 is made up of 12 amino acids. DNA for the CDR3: TGTGCTAGTGGTTTGCTGAATCAGCCCCAGCATTTT. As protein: CASGLLNQPQHF.